A selection of T cell receptor beta chains follows, all from one sample in a study of metastatic and nonmetastatic thyroid tumors. TCRdb recomputed clones from the PCR reads via MiXCR. Of about 53,000 clones in the sample, approximately 22% are singletons; the top ten hold about 4%. The sample comprised blood. These receptors originate from a female donor with papillary thyroid cancer or a benign thyroid nodule (not recorded which). Some clones in this sample may be carry-over from other donors' samples. CDR3s include the opening cysteine and the closing phenylalanine or tryptophan. Each record gives: J gene, D gene, clone size, V gene, CDR3 DNA, CDR3 protein. The D gene is left open where the match is weak. Size tells how often a clone was seen (once, few, many) or the class of an expanded clone, and some rows leave it out.

>TRBJ2-3|NA|NA|TRBV30
TGTTCCTGGAGTTGGAGGGGGCAAGATACGCAGTATTTT
CSWSWRGQDTQYF
>TRBJ1-5|NA|few|TRBV2
TGTGCCAGCAGTGGACAGCGGGGTCAGCCCCAGCATTTT
CASSGQRGQPQHF
>TRBJ1-5|TRBD1|many|TRBV4-1
TGCGCCAGCAGCCAAGATTGGGGACAGGGCGGGCAGCCCCAGCATTTT
CASSQDWGQGGQPQHF
>TRBJ2-5|NA|many|TRBV5-8
TGTGCCAGCAGCTTGTTGGGTTTGGAGACCCAGTACTTC
CASSLLGLETQYF
>TRBJ1-4|NA|many|TRBV5-1
TGCGCCAGCAGCTTGTCGGACAGAGGGCAAAAACTGTTTTTT
CASSLSDRGQKLFF
>TRBJ2-5|NA|many|TRBV20-1
TGCAGTGCTAGAAGGGGGGACGGACAAGAGACCCAGTACTTC
CSARRGDGQETQYF
>TRBJ2-3|NA|many|TRBV2
TGTGCCAGCAGTGGGGGGACCACTAGCACAGATACGCAGTATTTT
CASSGGTTSTDTQYF
>TRBJ2-1|NA|many|TRBV27
TGTGCCAGCAGTCCATTTCTAGCGAGCTCCTACAATGAGCAGTTCTTC
CASSPFLASSYNEQFF
>TRBJ2-3|TRBD2|many|TRBV2
TGTGCCAGCAGCCAATGGGGGACTAGCGGAGGGGTCTCAGATACGCAGTATTTT
CASSQWGTSGGVSDTQYF
>TRBJ1-2|NA|many|TRBV6-4
TGTGCCAGCAGTGACTCGGGGGCAGCTAACTATGGCTACACCTTC
CASSDSGAANYGYTF
>TRBJ2-1|NA|many|TRBV6-1
TGTGCCAGCAGTGGGGACTTCTACAATGAGCAGTTCTTC
CASSGDFYNEQFF
>TRBJ2-2|TRBD1|many|TRBV12-3/TRBV12-4
TGTGCCAGCAGCCCCGGGACAGGGTATATCGGGGAGCTGTTTTTT
CASSPGTGYIGELFF
>TRBJ2-1|TRBD1|NA|TRBV19
TGTGCGAATAGGCTACAGGGGGCGAGCTACAATGAGCAGTTCTTC
CANRLQGASYNEQFF
>TRBJ2-1|NA|many|TRBV24-1
TGTGCCACCAGTGATTTTGGCAAAAGCTCCTACAATGAGCAGTTCTTC
CATSDFGKSSYNEQFF
>TRBJ2-7|NA|NA|TRBV4-2
TGTGCCAGCAGCCAAGTGACATGGGGCTACGAGCAGTACTTC
CASSQVTWGYEQYF
>TRBJ2-5|TRBD1|many|TRBV18
TGTGCCAGCTCACCATCAGGGGGCCAAGAGACCCAGTACTTC
CASSPSGGQETQYF
>TRBJ1-1|NA|many|TRBV28
TGTGCCAGCAGTTCTGCTCAGGGGTGGACTGAAGCTTTCTTT
CASSSAQGWTEAFF
>TRBJ2-2|TRBD2|many|TRBV5-5
TGTGCCAGCAGCTTACTAGCGACGAACACCGGGGAGCTGTTTTTT
CASSLLATNTGELFF
>TRBJ2-7|TRBD1|NA|TRBV3-1
TGTGCCAGCAGCCAAGAAGAAGACAGGGTGCTAAAGGAGCAGTACTTC
CASSQEEDRVLKEQYF
>TRBJ2-1|TRBD2|many|TRBV7-3
TGTGCCAGCAGCCCGGGACTAGCGGATGAGCAGTTCTTC
CASSPGLADEQFF
>TRBJ2-7|TRBD1|many|TRBV24-1
TGTGCCACCAGTGATTTTGGGACAGGGGGTTCCTACGAGCAGTACTTC
CATSDFGTGGSYEQYF
>TRBJ1-1|NA|NA|TRBV28
TGTGCCAGCAGGTCAGGGGATGTTTCGACGGCTGAATCTTTCTTT
CASRSGDVSTAESFF
>TRBJ1-2|TRBD1|many|TRBV6-1
TGTGCCAGTCAGGACACGGACAGGAACTATGGCTACACCTTC
CASQDTDRNYGYTF
>TRBJ1-5|NA|few|TRBV5-6
TGTGCCAGCAGCTTGGGGTGGGATAGCAATCAGCCCCAGCATTTT
CASSLGWDSNQPQHF
>TRBJ2-7|NA|NA|TRBV20-1
TGCAGTGCTTACGCCCCCCTAGAGCAGTACTTC
CSAYAPLEQYF
>TRBJ2-1|NA|NA|TRBV20-1
TGCAGGTTGAGCTCCTACAATGAGCAGTTCTTC
CRLSSYNEQFF
>TRBJ1-1|NA|many|TRBV30
TGTGCCTGGAGCAAAACTAACACTGAAGCTTTCTTT
CAWSKTNTEAFF
>TRBJ2-5|NA|many|TRBV28
TGTGCCAGCAGTTTAGGCTACCTTGAGACCCAGTACTTC
CASSLGYLETQYF
>TRBJ1-5|NA|many|TRBV6-1
TGTGCCAGCAGTTGGAGGGGAAGTAATCAGCCCCAGCATTTT
CASSWRGSNQPQHF
>TRBJ1-1|TRBD1|many|TRBV19
TGTGCCAGTAGTCCCGATATGAGGACAGGGGGCCTCGGGACTGAAGCTTTTTTT
CASSPDMRTGGLGTEAFF
>TRBJ1-5|NA|many|TRBV7-2
TGTGCCAGCAGTACCTATAATCAGCCCCAGCATTTT
CASSTYNQPQHF
>TRBJ2-7|TRBD2|NA|TRBV2
TGTGCCAGCATTCCGGGACTAGCGGGGCCCTACGAGCAGTACTTC
CASIPGLAGPYEQYF
>TRBJ1-1|TRBD1|many|TRBV5-1
TGCGCCAGCAGCCAAGGCAGGGACAGGAACACTGAAGCTTTCTTT
CASSQGRDRNTEAFF
>TRBJ1-2|NA|few|TRBV29-1
TGCAGCGTTCATTTGGCAGGCCCCTATGTCTACACCTTC
CSVHLAGPYVYTF
>TRBJ2-5|NA|many|TRBV9
TGTGCCAGCAGCGTAGTCGGATCGGAGACCCAGTACTTC
CASSVVGSETQYF
>TRBJ1-2|NA|many|TRBV6-2/TRBV6-3
TGTGCCAGCAGTTACGGATCCCTCGGGACCTTC
CASSYGSLGTF
>TRBJ2-3|TRBD1|many|TRBV19
TGTGCCAGTAGATCGACAGGGGGCCGCACAGATACGCAGTATTTT
CASRSTGGRTDTQYF
>TRBJ2-1|TRBD2|many|TRBV7-9
TGTGCCAGCAGCTTAGGCGGCGGGAGGGCCACTGAGCAGTTCTTC
CASSLGGGRATEQFF
>TRBJ2-2|NA|many|TRBV10-1
TGCGCCAGCAAGTTGTCCAGGGGAGACACCGGGGAGCTGTTTTTT
CASKLSRGDTGELFF
>TRBJ1-5|NA|many|TRBV9
TGTGCCAGCAGCGTACCCGAGCAGCCCCAGCATTTT
CASSVPEQPQHF
>TRBJ2-1|TRBD2|NA|TRBV12-5
TGTGCTAGTTGTCCCTCGGCGGGAGGGCCTTCTCGATACAATGAGCAGTTCTTC
CASCPSAGGPSRYNEQFF
>TRBJ1-2|NA|NA|TRBV30
TGTGCCTGGAAGGACCCTGTCGGAAGCTACACCTTC
CAWKDPVGSYTF
>TRBJ2-1|NA|many|TRBV19
TGTGCCAGTAGTATAGAGGGGGTTATTAACCGGCACAATGAGCAGTTCTTC
CASSIEGVINRHNEQFF
>TRBJ1-2|TRBD1|medium-sized|TRBV6-1
TGTGCCAGCAGTGAGGGGACAGGGCAAAGGGACACCTTC
CASSEGTGQRDTF
>TRBJ2-3|NA|many|TRBV10-3
TGTGCCATCATGGGGGGACGCACAGATACGCAGTATTTT
CAIMGGRTDTQYF
>TRBJ2-5|TRBD2|NA|TRBV15
TGTGCCACCAGCAGTATAGCGGGAGAGACCCAGTACTTC
CATSSIAGETQYF
>TRBJ1-3|NA|many|TRBV9
TGTGCCAGCAGCGCTGGGGCACCTGGAAACACCATATATTTT
CASSAGAPGNTIYF
>TRBJ1-1|TRBD1|many|TRBV6-1
TGTGCCAGCAGTTCCCAGGGGGCTAGGACTGAAGCTTTCTTT
CASSSQGARTEAFF
>TRBJ2-6|TRBD1|NA|TRBV20-1
TGCAGTGCTAGAGATCTCGGGACAGGGGGTTCTGGGGCCAACGTCCTGACTTTC
CSARDLGTGGSGANVLTF
>TRBJ2-2|NA|many|TRBV20-1
TGCAGTGCCCAGTCAGTAGGGGGTAACACCGGGGAGCTGTTTTTT
CSAQSVGGNTGELFF
>TRBJ1-6|NA|many|TRBV30
TGTGCCTGGAGAACCCACGGAAATTCACCCCTCCACTTT
CAWRTHGNSPLHF
>TRBJ2-6|NA|many|TRBV11-3
TGTGCCAGCAGCCAAAGGCTGGGTCCCTTGTACTCTGGGGCCAACGTCCTGACTTTC
CASSQRLGPLYSGANVLTF
>TRBJ2-7|NA|many|TRBV6-1
TGTGCCAGTTCTCAAGGGGCATGGACCTACGAGCAGTACTTC
CASSQGAWTYEQYF
>TRBJ2-2|TRBD1|many|TRBV11-2
TGTGCCAGCAGCTTTATCGGACAGGGGAGAGCCGGGGAGCTGTTTTTT
CASSFIGQGRAGELFF